This T cell receptor (beta chain) was sequenced in a study of CD8 T cells in Susac syndrome. Peripheral blood CD8+ and CD4+ T cells were profiled by TCR beta sequencing. Healthy donors, matched for age and sex, constituted the control group. A word on this clonotype: Antigen unknown.

Roughly 0.45 to 1 ug RNA was reverse transcribed with random hexamers. TCRdb analysed the immunoSEQ multiplex PCR reads with MiXCR anew, one entry per CDR3 protein. The sample consists of some 120,000 distinct CDR3 sequences, about 90% of them appearing once. General study points: As the study acknowledged, the number of individuals who were part of its TCR sequencing and HLA analysis was relatively small.

The sequencing sample was made of CD4+ T cells from PBMCs. The TCR comes from a human donor in good health.

The CDR3 spells CASMMNTEAFF. The CDR3 bases are TGTGCCAGCATGATGAACACTGAAGCTTTCTTT. The V gene is TRBV6-5, the J gene TRBJ1-1, with unresolved D. There are 11 residues in the CDR3. The V gene lost 7 bases and the J gene lost 0 bases, with 3 bases spanning the gap. Germline CDR1 is MNHEY and CDR2 is SVGAGI.